The 20 T cell receptor beta chains listed next were all sequenced from one sample in a study of blood T cells in healthy people across ages. With a J-beta primer mix and a sample-barcoded 5' primer, a second PCR ran roughly 7 to 11 cycles. TCRdb reanalysed the 5' RACE reads using MiXCR and keeps one entry per CDR3 protein. The table records 1.5 million to 2 million distinct CDR3 sequences, approximately 40% of them present only once. Sample: blood. The receptors come from a human donor in good health.

This clonotype has just a few counts. The V gene is TRBV6-2 or TRBV6-3, the J gene TRBJ2-7, with a possible D match to TRBD1 (7 bases). The CDR3 consists of 15 residues. Deletions cut 4 bases from V and 1 base from J, with 14 bases between. Per the germline V gene, CDR1 is MNHEY and CDR2 is SVGEGT. CDR3 sequence: CASSSWRDRSYEQYF. Here the CDR3 DNA reads TGTGCCAGCAGTTCTTGGCGGGACAGATCCTACGAGCAGTACTTC.

V usage is TRBV29-1 and J usage is TRBJ2-7; 9 nucleotides line up with TRBD1. The CDR3 consists of 14 residues. The germline CDR1 and CDR2 sequences are SQVTM and ANQGSEA. The V segment lost 7 bases and the J segment 4 bases; nucleotides outside the gene matches: 11. The CDR3 sequence: CSAFAGTGMYEQYF. For the CDR3, the DNA is TGCAGCGCTTTTGCCGGGACAGGGATGTACGAGCAGTACTTC.

CDR3 sequence (DNA): TGTGCCAGCAGCGAGCGCGGCAGGGGCTCTTCTATGAACACTGAAGCTTTCTTT. Encoded protein: CASSERGRGSSMNTEAFF. The chain couples TRBV3-1 to TRBJ1-1; maybe TRBD1 (6 bases). The germline V and J ends were trimmed by 5 bases and 0 bases, with 22 bases remaining between them. Germline-derived CDR1 and CDR2 are LGHDT and YNNKEL (reference sequence). The CDR3 extends over 18 amino acids. Based on the CDR3 plus reference TRBV3-1 and TRBJ1-1, the full variable domain is DTAVSQTPKYLVTQMGNDKSIKCEQNLGHDTMYWYKQDSKKFLKIMFSYNNKELIINETVPNRFSPKSPDKAHLNLHINSLELGDSAVYFCASSERGRGSSMNTEAFFGQGTRLTVV.

This clonotype was observed once. The rearrangement uses TRBV3-1 and TRBJ1-1, with D unclear. The germline V gene encodes CDR1 LGHDT and CDR2 YNNKEL (reference sequence). This CDR3 contains 15 residues. V was shortened by 1 base and J by 2 bases, with 11 bases between the two germline ends. The CDR3 DNA is TGTGCCAGCAGCCAAGTTGCGCACAGCAACACTGAAGCTTTCTTT. Encoded protein: CASSQVAHSNTEAFF.

This clonotype appeared a few times. V usage is TRBV12-3 or TRBV12-4 and J usage is TRBJ2-3; 7 bases map to TRBD2. V lost 9 bases and J lost 1; bases outside the gene matches: 7. The CDR3 consists of 14 residues. The CDR3 DNA reads as TGTGCCAGTCGCCTGGGGGGGGGCACAGATACGCAGTATTTT. Amino acid sequence: CASRLGGGTDTQYF.

The chain is built from TRBV7-2 and TRBJ2-3; 14 nucleotides agree with TRBD2. The length of the CDR3 is 16 residues. Germline CDR1 reads SGHTA; CDR2 reads FQGNSA. The trim removed 1 base at V and 5 bases at J, leaving 2 bases unmatched. DNA of the CDR3: TGTGCCAGCAGCTTAGAAGGGACTAGCGGGGGAGATACGCAGTATTTT. Amino acids: CASSLEGTSGGDTQYF.

Only a few counts were recorded for this clonotype. V and J are TRBV6-5 and TRBJ2-7; maybe TRBD2 (6 bases). The CDR3 runs 15 residues. Germline lookup yields CDR1 MNHEY and CDR2 SVGAGI. V was pared by 4 bases and J by 4 bases, with 17 bases between. The CDR3 coding sequence is TGTGCCAGCAGTTCCACGGGACTGTCCCGGTACGAGCAGTACTTC. Its translation is CASSSTGLSRYEQYF.

This clonotype was seen ten or more times. V is TRBV27 and J is TRBJ2-7; 10 bases line up with TRBD1. V trimming: 6 bases; J trimming: 4 bases; junction bases outside the gene matches: 6. Looked up from germline, CDR1 is MNHEY and CDR2 is SMNVEV (reference sequence). The CDR3 spans 14 residues. In DNA, the CDR3 is TGTGCCAGCAGCCGACAGGGGGCAGGGTACGAGCAGTACTTC. Amino acids: CASSRQGAGYEQYF.

V is TRBV30 and J is TRBJ1-1, with D perhaps matching TRBD1 (5 bases). CDR1 is GTSNPN, CDR2 SVGIG, per germline (reference sequence). The CDR3 totals 13 residues. V lost 2 bases to trimming and J lost 5 bases, with 12 bases between them. In DNA, the CDR3 is TGTGCCTGGAGTAAGACAGTGTCTACTGAAGCTTTCTTT. It specifies CAWSKTVSTEAFF. The full variable domain, in which reference TRBV30 and TRBJ1-1 provide the parts outside the CDR3, is SQTIHQWPATLVQPVGSPLSLECTVEGTSNPNLYWYRQAAGRGLQLLFYSVGIGQISSEVPQNLSASRPQDRQFILSSKKLLLSDSGFYLCAWSKTVSTEAFFGQGTRLTVV.

For this clonotype: Germline is not matched at one junction end, which may reflect a read error. The chain uses TRBV29-1 and TRBJ1-2, with a possible D match to TRBD1 (5 bases). CDR3 size: 14 residues. Germline V lookup: CDR1 SQVTM, CDR2 ANQGSEA. CDR3 loop: CSVQEMGHKNGYTF. In nucleotides, the CDR3 is TGCAGCGTTCAAGAGATGGGGCATAAAAATGGCTACACCTTC. Complete variable domain (other parts from reference TRBV29-1 and TRBJ1-2): SAVISQKPSRDICQRGTSLTIQCQVDSQVTMMFWYRQQPGQSLTLIATANQGSEATYESGFVIDKFPISRPNLTFSTLTVSNMSPEDSSIYLCSVQEMGHKNGYTFGSGTRLTVV.

The chain couples TRBV29-1 to TRBJ1-2, with a possible D match to TRBD1 (5 bases). The CDR3 has 11 residues. Germline V lookup: CDR1 SQVTM, CDR2 ANQGSEA. CDR3 region: CGAVLNYGYTF. The CDR3 DNA reads as TGCGGGGCAGTACTTAACTATGGCTACACCTTC. Full variable domain (remainder filled in from reference TRBV29-1 and TRBJ1-2): SAVISQKPSRDICQRGTSLTIQCQVDSQVTMMFWYRQQPGQSLTLIATANQGSEATYESGFVIDKFPISRPNLTFSTLTVSNMSPEDSSIYLCGAVLNYGYTFGSGTRLTVV.

The sample holds many counts of this clonotype. The V call is TRBV6-2 or TRBV6-3, the J call TRBJ2-4, with D perhaps TRBD2 (6 bases). Gene TRBJ2-7 matches the end of the DNA better, so the J call may be wrong. The CDR3 totals 13 residues. Germline CDR1 reads MNHEY; CDR2 reads SVGEGT. The CDR3 nucleotides read TGTGCCAGCGGGAGGATGGGCGGCTACGAGCAGTACTTC. It encodes CASGRMGGYEQYF.

This clonotype has only a few counts. The chain combines TRBV12-3 or TRBV12-4 with TRBJ2-1, with 15 bases aligning to TRBD2. CDR3 size: 18 residues. The J segment lost 0 bases and the V segment lost 5 bases, leaving 5 bases of the junction unmatched. In DNA, the CDR3 is TGTGCCAGCAGTAGGACTAGCGGGGGGGAAAGCTCCTACAATGAGCAGTTCTTC. Its protein is CASSRTSGGESSYNEQFF.

This clonotype was recorded a few times. A read error may produce the germline difference seen at one junction end. The chain has TRBV29-1 and TRBJ2-6; perhaps TRBD1 as D (5 bases). From germline, CDR1 is SQVTM and CDR2 ANQGSEA. The CDR3 loop spans 17 amino acids. CDR3 loop: CRLYPGQTVPGADVLTF. The DNA of the CDR3 is TGCAGGCTCTATCCAGGTCAAACCGTCCCTGGGGCCGACGTCCTGACTTTC.

The chain joins TRBV4-3 to TRBJ2-5; D is possibly TRBD2 (7 bases). The V end was cut by 1 base, the J end by 4 bases, with 19 bases between. Germline CDR1 LGHNA, CDR2 YSLEER. The CDR3 is 17 residues long. The CDR3 nucleotides read TGCGCCAGCAGCCAAGTCAGATACCAGGGAGGGGGAGAGACCCAGTACTTC. This codes for CASSQVRYQGGGETQYF.

The rearrangement joins TRBV5-1 to TRBJ1-1, with D perhaps matching TRBD1 (5 bases). Germline values: CDR1 SGHRS, CDR2 YFSETQ. The CDR3 is 13 amino acids. The germline V and J ends were trimmed by 5 bases and 5 bases, with 13 bases remaining between them. This chain's CDR3 is CASSDWGDTEAFF. CDR3 nucleotides: TGCGCCAGCAGTGATTGGGGGGATACTGAAGCTTTCTTT.

The genes are TRBV7-9 and TRBJ1-2; D gene unclear. CDR1 and CDR2 (germline): SEHNR, FQNEAQ (reference sequence). This CDR3 spans 12 amino acids. The germline V and J ends were trimmed by 6 bases and 6 bases, with 11 bases remaining between them. CDR3 residues: CASSFGEDGYTF. The CDR3 DNA reads TGTGCCAGCAGTTTTGGGGAGGATGGCTACACCTTC.

The sample holds a few counts of this clonotype. The chain joins TRBV7-3 to TRBJ2-6; no clear D. There are 14 residues in the CDR3. The V gene lost 5 bases and the J gene lost 4 bases, with 9 bases spanning the gap. CDR1 and CDR2 from the germline V gene are SGHTA and FQGTGA. CDR3 in amino acids: CASSPLPGANVLTF. CDR3 DNA sequence: TGTGCCAGCAGCCCGCTCCCCGGGGCCAACGTCCTGACTTTC.

A word on this clonotype: A read error may produce the germline difference seen at one junction end. The chain links TRBV12-3 or TRBV12-4 to TRBJ2-3, with 8 bases aligning to TRBD1. The CDR3 totals 16 residues. DNA for the CDR3: TGTGCCAGCAGTTCCCGACAGGGGTTGGGCACAGATGCGCAGTATTTT. It yields the protein CASSSRQGLGTDAQYF.

The rearrangement links TRBV9 to TRBJ1-6, with D unresolved. The germline V gene has CDR1 SGDLS and CDR2 YYNGEE. V gave up 0 bases and J gave up 7 bases, with 11 bases separating them. The CDR3 sequence is 15 residues long. The CDR3 DNA follows: TGTGCCAGCAGCGTAGACGGAATCTACAATTCACCCCTCCACTTT. Translating it yields CASSVDGIYNSPLHF.